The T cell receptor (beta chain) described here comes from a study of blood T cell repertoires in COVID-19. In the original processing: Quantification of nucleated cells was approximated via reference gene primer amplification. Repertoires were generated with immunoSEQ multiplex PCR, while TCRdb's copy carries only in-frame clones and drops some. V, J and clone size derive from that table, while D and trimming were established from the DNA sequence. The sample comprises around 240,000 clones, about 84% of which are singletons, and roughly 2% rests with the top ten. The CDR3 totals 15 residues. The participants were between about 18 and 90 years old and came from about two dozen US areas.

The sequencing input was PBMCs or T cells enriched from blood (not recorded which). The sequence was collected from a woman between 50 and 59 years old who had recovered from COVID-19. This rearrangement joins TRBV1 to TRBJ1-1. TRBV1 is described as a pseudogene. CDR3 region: CTSSQVEDLNTEAFF. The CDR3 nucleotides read TGCACCAGCAGCCAAGTGGAGGATTTGAACACTGAAGCTTTCTTT.